Listed here are 4 T cell receptor beta chains from one sample, sequenced in a study of blood T cell repertoires in COVID-19. This table comes from immunoSEQ multiplex PCR, and its TCRdb copy is limited to in-frame clones, with some not included. The table shows about 68,000 clones, with over 70% occurring only once. Sequencing used peripheral blood. The receptors come from a human donor in a cohort sampled during active COVID-19.

This chain links TRBV7-2 with TRBJ2-6; 9 nucleotides line up with TRBD1. The CDR3 runs to 16 residues. Germline loops: CDR1 SGHTA, CDR2 FQGNSA. V was clipped by 5 bases and J by 1 base; unmatched bases: 3. The CDR3 nucleotides read TGTGCCAGCAGCCGGGACAGGGCTTCTGGGGCCAACGTCCTGACTTTC. As protein: CASSRDRASGANVLTF.

The genes are TRBV6-2 or TRBV6-3 and TRBJ2-3, with D maybe TRBD1 (6 bases). Trimming took 6 bases from V and 4 from J, leaving 14 bases between them. CDR1 MNHEY and CDR2 SVGEGT come from the germline V gene. There are 14 residues in the CDR3. In DNA form, the CDR3 reads TGTGCCAGCAGCATAACAGGGAACGCAGATACGCAGTATTTT. Translating gives CASSITGNADTQYF.

The V and J genes are TRBV30 and TRBJ1-5; perhaps TRBD1 as D (5 bases). The CDR3 runs 16 residues. V was trimmed by 2 bases and J by 4 bases, leaving 18 bases between them. Germline-derived CDR1 and CDR2 are GTSNPN and SVGIG (reference sequence). CDR3 DNA: TGTGCCTGGAGTAACCCCCGGGACTTTGGGAATCAGCCCCAGCATTTT. Translating it yields CAWSNPRDFGNQPQHF.

V usage is TRBV5-4 and J usage is TRBJ2-4; D is perhaps TRBD1 (6 bases). The germline V gene has CDR1 SGHNT and CDR2 YYREEE (reference sequence). The CDR3 is 17 residues long. V shed 3 bases and J shed 2 bases, with 18 bases lying between them. The CDR3 reads CASSSFVRQATKNIQYF. DNA for the CDR3: TGTGCCAGCAGCTCCTTCGTTAGACAGGCGACCAAAAACATTCAGTACTTC.